This TCR beta chain was sequenced in a study of OX40 agonist ivuxolimab in advanced cancers. Study details: Patient treatment consisted of intravenous ivuxolimab administration every 2 weeks at 0.01 to 10 mg/kg. Three patients had partial responses: one hepatocellular carcinoma, two cutaneous melanoma.

This clone rates as medium-sized. Using immunoSEQ multiplex PCR, the repertoire was profiled, and TCRdb retains in-frame clones only, with some absent. This table has about 57,000 clones, 83% appearing once. The receptor was isolated from an adult with an advanced solid tumor such as melanoma, head and neck, liver or kidney cancer. The starting material was CD4+ or CD8+ T cells sorted from blood, obtained in a trial of the OX40 agonist ivuxolimab.

CDR3 coding DNA: TGTGCCTGGAGTGGTGGGACAGCGGCTGAAGCTTTCTTT. This gives the protein CAWSGGTAAEAFF. J is TRBJ1-1 and V is TRBV30; TRBD1 matches 7 bases. The CDR3 has 13 amino acids. Germline CDR1 and CDR2: GTSNPN and SVGIG (reference sequence). The ends lost 1 base at V and 6 bases at J; junction bases unmatched: 5.